The 20 T cell receptor beta chains listed next were all sequenced from one sample in a study of radiation and T cells in renal cell carcinoma. The assay was immunoSEQ multiplex PCR, and TCRdb's table has in-frame clones only and misses some. The top ten hold 5.5% to 6.5% of the sample, which has roughly 130,000 clones, approximately 90% seen once. Time point indicated: blood 2 weeks post-SBRT. Treatment described: 15 Gy SBRT to primary tumor, nephrectomy 4 weeks later. The sample consisted of blood, taken from a patient whose treatment included radiotherapy and nephrectomy. All receptors derive from a woman in her sixties or seventies with renal cell carcinoma.

This chain uses TRBV7-2 with TRBJ2-5; D gene uncertain. This CDR3 has 11 residues. Trimming took off 4 bases at V and 1 base at J, with 1 base between the two ends. Looked up from germline, CDR1 is SGHTA and CDR2 is FQGNSA. As DNA, the CDR3 is TGTGCCAGCAGCTCCCAAGAGACCCAGTACTTC. This gives the protein CASSSQETQYF.

The V and J genes are TRBV28 and TRBJ2-7; TRBD1 matches 7 bases. This CDR3 has 13 residues. Germline CDR1 MDHEN, CDR2 SYDVKM. V shed 5 bases, J shed 3 bases, and the junction held 4 bases outside the gene matches. The CDR3 DNA reads as TGTGCCAGCAGTGGGACAGTCATCTACGAGCAGTACTTC. Amino acids: CASSGTVIYEQYF.

The chain is built from TRBV30 and TRBJ2-2; TRBD1 matches at 12 bases. Germline V lookup: CDR1 GTSNPN, CDR2 SVGIG (reference sequence). The ends lost 3 bases at V and 5 bases at J; junction bases unmatched: 10. CDR3 length: 17 residues. CDR3 DNA sequence: TGTGCCTGGAGCCCCGGGACAGGGGGCGGTGGGACCGGGGAGCTGTTTTTT. It encodes CAWSPGTGGGGTGELFF.

The chain carries TRBV4-1 and TRBJ2-3; 8 bases align to TRBD2. In germline, CDR1 is MGHRA, CDR2 YSYEKL. V gave up 1 base and J gave up 3 bases; unmatched junction bases: 3. This CDR3 has 15 residues. The CDR3 bases are TGCGCCAGCAGCCAAGTGGGGACTAGGACAGATACGCAGTATTTT. Its translation is CASSQVGTRTDTQYF.

The chain is built from TRBV18 and TRBJ2-5, with D possibly TRBD2 on 6 matching bases. Between the trimmed V and J ends, which lost 3 bases and 4 bases, there was a span of 18 bases. Per germline, CDR1 KGHSH and CDR2 LQKENI. CDR3 length equals 16 residues. In DNA form, the CDR3 reads TGTGCCAGCTCACCGACCTCCCAGGCGGGGAGAGAGACCCAGTACTTC. Its translation is CASSPTSQAGRETQYF. The full variable domain, in which reference TRBV18 and TRBJ2-5 provide the parts outside the CDR3, is NAGVMQNPRHLVRRRGQEARLRCSPMKGHSHVYWYRQLPEEGLKFMVYLQKENIIDESGMPKERFSAEFPKEGPSILRIQQVVRGDSAAYFCASSPTSQAGRETQYFGPGTRLLVL.

The genes are TRBV15 and TRBJ1-5; unclear D gene. The CDR3 loop spans 15 amino acids. Trimming took off 8 bases at V and 1 base at J, with 15 bases between the two ends. Germline assignment: CDR1 LNHNV and CDR2 YYDKDF (reference sequence). The CDR3 nucleotides read TGTGCCACCGAGAACAGCTTAGGAAGCAATCAGCCCCAGCATTTT. Its translation is CATENSLGSNQPQHF.

This chain uses TRBV19 with TRBJ1-5, with D possibly matching TRBD1 (5 bases). Trimming stripped 5 bases from V and 0 bases from J, with 11 bases between. This CDR3 has 15 residues. CDR1 is LNHDA and CDR2 is SQIVND in the germline V gene (reference sequence). CDR3 amino acids: CASSPQDNSNQPQHF. CDR3 in DNA: TGTGCCAGTAGTCCACAGGATAATAGCAATCAGCCCCAGCATTTT.

Here the CDR3 reads CASSQEARVVIGYTF. DNA of the CDR3: TGTGCCAGCAGCCAAGAGGCCAGGGTAGTAATTGGCTACACCTTC. The V gene is TRBV4-2, the J gene TRBJ1-2; D is possibly TRBD1 (5 bases). The CDR3 runs to 15 residues. Germline CDR1 is LGHNA and CDR2 is YNFKEQ. Between the trimmed V and J ends, which lost 0 bases and 7 bases, there was a span of 15 bases.

This CDR3 is CASSQDGGTGNTIYF. CDR3 nucleotides: TGCGCCAGCAGCCAAGATGGGGGAACTGGAAACACCATATATTTT. The chain combines TRBV4-1 with TRBJ1-3; weak D call: TRBD1 (5 bases). V was cut by 0 bases and J by 2 bases, with 8 bases left in between. Germline lookup yields CDR1 MGHRA and CDR2 YSYEKL. The CDR3 is 15 residues long.

V is TRBV9 and J is TRBJ1-1; D may be TRBD1 (5 bases). CDR3 length equals 17 residues. Trimming removed 5 bases at V and 4 bases at J, with 24 bases between. Germline V gene lookup returns CDR1 SGDLS and CDR2 YYNGEE. The DNA of the CDR3 is TGTGCCAGCAGTATTGCCGGGGCGCCTCCCCCGAGCACTGAAGCTTTCTTT. As protein: CASSIAGAPPPSTEAFF.

The rearrangement links TRBV7-8 to TRBJ1-5, with D perhaps matching TRBD1 (6 bases). Trimming took off 5 bases at V and 2 bases at J, with 19 bases between the two ends. CDR3 length equals 17 residues. Germline V CDR1 and CDR2: SGHVS, FQNEAQ. The CDR3 here is CASSQTSSGVGNQPQHF. CDR3 bases: TGTGCCAGCAGCCAAACTTCGTCAGGGGTCGGCAATCAGCCCCAGCATTTT.

The chain is built from TRBV5-5 and TRBJ2-3, with D tentatively TRBD1 or TRBD2 (5 bases each). The germline CDR1 and CDR2 sequences are SGHKS and YYEKEE (reference sequence). The V and J ends lost 4 bases and 6 bases respectively, with 15 bases between them. This CDR3 region has 14 residues. CDR3 residues: CASSPRLGTDTQYF. As DNA, the CDR3 is TGTGCCAGCAGCCCACGACTGGGGACGGATACGCAGTATTTT.

This sequence joins TRBV10-3 and TRBJ2-2; 7 bases are a match to TRBD1. Germline V CDR1 and CDR2: ENHRY, SYGVKD. V was pared by 5 bases and J by 4 bases, with 7 bases of the junction left unmatched. CDR3 length: 15 residues. Here the CDR3 reads CAISPTGLSTGELFF. The CDR3 region has the DNA TGTGCCATCAGTCCGACAGGGTTAAGCACCGGGGAGCTGTTTTTT.

The V and J genes are TRBV28 and TRBJ1-2; 12 bases are shared with TRBD1. CDR3 length equals 16 residues. Germline V CDR1 and CDR2: MDHEN, SYDVKM. With 0 bases clipped from V and 5 bases from J, the junction kept 4 bases outside the gene matches. CDR3 nucleotides: TGTGCCAGCAGTTTATGGGGGACAGGGGGCGGGTATGGCTACACCTTC. Amino acid sequence: CASSLWGTGGGYGYTF.

The chain employs TRBV28 and TRBJ2-7, with 8 bases lining up with TRBD1. This CDR3 is built from 15 residues. V gave up 4 bases and J gave up 0 bases; unmatched junction bases: 5. The germline V gene encodes CDR1 MDHEN and CDR2 SYDVKM. In DNA form, the CDR3 reads TGTGCCAGCAGTTGGGGGACAGGATTCTCCTACGAGCAGTACTTC. This translates into CASSWGTGFSYEQYF.

The chain is built from TRBV4-1 and TRBJ1-1; 7 bases align to TRBD1. Germline loops: CDR1 MGHRA, CDR2 YSYEKL. The CDR3 has 15 residues. The V gene end was trimmed by 4 bases and the J gene end by 6 bases; junction bases not matched to a gene: 11. CDR3 amino acids: CASSPDREKGPEAFF. In nucleotides, the CDR3 is TGCGCCAGCAGCCCAGACAGGGAAAAAGGGCCTGAAGCTTTCTTT.

The CDR3 bases are TGTGCCAGCAGTACACGCCTAGCGGGGAAGGAGACCCAGTACTTC. Translating gives CASSTRLAGKETQYF. The chain uses TRBV27 and TRBJ2-5; 9 bases are a match to TRBD2. Germline CDR1 reads MNHEY; CDR2 reads SMNVEV (reference sequence). This CDR3 region has 15 residues. After removal of 5 bases from V and 5 bases from J, the junction contained 9 bases not matched to a gene.

V is TRBV27 and J is TRBJ2-3, with TRBD2 identical over 8 bases. V trimming: 8 bases; J trimming: 4 bases; junction bases outside the gene matches: 8. Per germline, CDR1 MNHEY and CDR2 SMNVEV (reference sequence). The CDR3 runs to 14 residues. In nucleotides, the CDR3 is TGTGCCAGCGGACGGGGGGGCCTCGCAGATACGCAGTATTTT. It encodes CASGRGGLADTQYF.

The chain uses TRBV5-4 and TRBJ2-1, with TRBD2 as a possible D gene (7 bases). Germline V lookup: CDR1 SGHNT, CDR2 YYREEE (reference sequence). The CDR3 runs 18 residues. V dropped 4 bases and J dropped 4 bases, with 24 bases sitting between them. The CDR3 loop reads CASSVGALSASGYNEQFF. CDR3 DNA sequence: TGTGCCAGCAGCGTGGGGGCGCTATCGGCTAGCGGTTACAATGAGCAGTTCTTC.

The table lists this clone with a count of one. V is TRBV14 and J is TRBJ2-2; TRBD2 matches 9 bases. After removal of 5 bases from V and 5 bases from J, the junction contained 9 bases not matched to a gene. This CDR3 has 16 amino acids. CDR1 is SGHDN, CDR2 FVKESK, per germline. CDR3 DNA: TGTGCCAGCAGCTCTCTAGCGGGGCGGGGTACCGGGGAGCTGTTTTTT. Protein sequence: CASSSLAGRGTGELFF.